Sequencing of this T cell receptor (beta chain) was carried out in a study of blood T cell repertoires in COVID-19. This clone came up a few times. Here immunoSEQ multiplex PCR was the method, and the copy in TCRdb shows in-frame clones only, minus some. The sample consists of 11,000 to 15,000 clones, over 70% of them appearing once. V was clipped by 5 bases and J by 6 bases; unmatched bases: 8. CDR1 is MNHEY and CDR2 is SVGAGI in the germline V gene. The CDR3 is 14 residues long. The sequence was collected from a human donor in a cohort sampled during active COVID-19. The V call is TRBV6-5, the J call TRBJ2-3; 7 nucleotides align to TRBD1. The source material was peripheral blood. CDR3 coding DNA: TGTGCCAGCAGTCCGGAGACAGGGTTGGATACGCAGTATTTT. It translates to CASSPETGLDTQYF.